This T cell receptor beta chain was identified during a study of shared clonotypes between healthy human individuals. As for the study in general: Researchers assigned three CD4 naive, three CD4 memory, two CD8 naive and one CD8 memory plate to each donor. Regarding the study as a whole: Larger richness was generally estimated for naive than memory subsets. Donor scarcity curtailed the genetic and exposure-history diversity represented herein.

Comment on this clone: Antigen unknown. The sample has other DNA sequences that encode this CDR3 too.

CDR1 and CDR2 from the germline V gene are SGHAT and FQDESV (reference sequence). The CDR3 length is 14 residues. The V end was cut by 5 bases, the J end by 0 bases, with 7 bases between. Researchers divided each subset's genomic DNA evenly across several immunoSEQ plates. The method was immunoSEQ multiplex PCR; TCRdb's version includes in-frame clones alone and lacks a portion of them. The table includes around 1,000,000 clones, around three quarters detected once. The sample consisted of memory CD4+ T cells from PBMCs. Subset given: CD45RA-negative fraction. The receptor's source is a man between 18 and 35 years old in good health. Some clones in this sample may be carry-over from other donors' samples. This sequence joins TRBV11-1 and TRBJ2-2, with D uncertain. As DNA, the CDR3 is TGTGCCAGCAGCCCCGGATCGAACACCGGGGAGCTGTTTTTT. This codes for CASSPGSNTGELFF. The entire variable domain, with the rest obtained from reference TRBV11-1 and TRBJ2-2, is as follows: EAEVAQSPRYKITEKSQAVAFWCDPISGHATLYWYRQILGQGPELLVQFQDESVVDDSQLPKDRFSAERLKGVDSTLKIQPAELGDSAMYLCASSPGSNTGELFFGEGSRLTVL.